This TCR beta chain was retrieved from a study of blood T cell repertoires in COVID-19. On the study more broadly: The samples span acute and convalescent COVID-19 from the United States, Italy and Spain. Sample material is recorded as cDNA or gDNA derived from T cells, B-cell-depleted T cells, or PBMCs.

Source study methods: Estimates of nucleated cell counts were drawn from the amplification of reference gene primers. The table came from immunoSEQ multiplex PCR; TCRdb's copy has only in-frame clones and leaves some out. From that table come the V and J calls and clone size; the DNA was used to work out D and trimming. The data hold about 87,000 clones, with approximately 79% observed a single time. V shed 6 bases and J 7 bases; nucleotides not matched to a gene: 7. This CDR3 comprises 13 residues. Looked up from germline, CDR1 is MNHNY and CDR2 is SVGAGI (reference sequence). The sequence was obtained from a woman over 75 with active or convalescent COVID-19. Sequenced material: peripheral blood. The chain uses TRBV6-6 and TRBJ2-7, with 9 nucleotides matching TRBD1. CDR3 in amino acids: CASSRDRDGEQYF. The CDR3 region has the DNA TGTGCCAGCAGCCGGGACAGGGATGGGGAGCAGTACTTC.